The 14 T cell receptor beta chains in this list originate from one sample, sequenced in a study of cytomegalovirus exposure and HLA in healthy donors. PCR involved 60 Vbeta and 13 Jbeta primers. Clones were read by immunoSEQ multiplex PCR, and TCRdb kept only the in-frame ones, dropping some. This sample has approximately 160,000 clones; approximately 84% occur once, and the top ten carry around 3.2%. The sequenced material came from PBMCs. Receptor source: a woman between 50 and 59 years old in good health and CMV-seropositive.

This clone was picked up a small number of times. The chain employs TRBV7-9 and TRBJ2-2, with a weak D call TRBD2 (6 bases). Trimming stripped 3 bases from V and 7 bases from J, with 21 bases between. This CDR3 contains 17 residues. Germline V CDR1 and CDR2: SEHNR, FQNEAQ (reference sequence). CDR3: CASSFPRGRGFGGELFF. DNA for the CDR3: TGTGCCAGCAGCTTTCCCCGAGGACGGGGGTTTGGCGGGGAGCTGTTTTTT.

As DNA, the CDR3 is TGTGCCAGCAGCTTGTCCGGGGTCCTCGTGCCTCAGCCCCAGCATTTT. It encodes CASSLSGVLVPQPQHF. The chain recombines TRBV5-5 with TRBJ1-5, with D unclear. Germline V gene sequence: CDR1 SGHKS, CDR2 YYEKEE (reference sequence). Trimming shortened V by 1 base and J by 6 bases, and 17 bases separated the two germline ends. The CDR3 totals 16 residues.

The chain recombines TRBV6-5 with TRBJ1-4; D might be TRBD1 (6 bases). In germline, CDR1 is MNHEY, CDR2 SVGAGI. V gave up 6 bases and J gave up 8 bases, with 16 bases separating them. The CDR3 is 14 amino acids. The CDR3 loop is CASRRTGLGEKLFF. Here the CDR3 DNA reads TGTGCCAGCAGGAGAACAGGGTTAGGAGAAAAACTGTTTTTT.

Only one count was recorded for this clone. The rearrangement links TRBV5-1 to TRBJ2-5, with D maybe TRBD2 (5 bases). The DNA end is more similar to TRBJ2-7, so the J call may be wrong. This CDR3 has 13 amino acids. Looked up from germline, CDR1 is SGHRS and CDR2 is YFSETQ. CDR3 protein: CASSLAGFYEQYF. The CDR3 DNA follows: TGCGCCAGCAGCTTGGCGGGGTTCTACGAGCAGTACTTC.

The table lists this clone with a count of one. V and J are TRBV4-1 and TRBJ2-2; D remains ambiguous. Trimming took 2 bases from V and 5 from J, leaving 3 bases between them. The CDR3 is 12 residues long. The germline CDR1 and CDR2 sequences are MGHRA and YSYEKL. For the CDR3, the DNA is TGCGCCAGCAGCCAACGGACCGGGGAGCTGTTTTTT. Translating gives CASSQRTGELFF.

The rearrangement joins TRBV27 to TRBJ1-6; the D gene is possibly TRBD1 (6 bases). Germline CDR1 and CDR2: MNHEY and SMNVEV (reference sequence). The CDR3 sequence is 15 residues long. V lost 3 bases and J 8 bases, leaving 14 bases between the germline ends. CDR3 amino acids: CASSFRGLSYSPLHF. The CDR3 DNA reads TGTGCCAGCAGTTTCAGGGGCTTATCTTATTCACCCCTCCACTTT.

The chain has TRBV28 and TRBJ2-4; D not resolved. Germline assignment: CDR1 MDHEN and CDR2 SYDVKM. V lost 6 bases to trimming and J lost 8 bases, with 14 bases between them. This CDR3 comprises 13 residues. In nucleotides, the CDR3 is TGTGCCAGCAGCTCTGGTGTAGTGGACATTCAGTACTTC. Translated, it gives CASSSGVVDIQYF.

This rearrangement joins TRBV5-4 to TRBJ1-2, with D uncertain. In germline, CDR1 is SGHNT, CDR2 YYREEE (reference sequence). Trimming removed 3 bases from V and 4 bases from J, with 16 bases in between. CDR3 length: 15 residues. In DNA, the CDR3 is TGTGCCAGCAGCTCCCCCAGCGCGGATCCCTATGGCTACACCTTC. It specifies CASSSPSADPYGYTF. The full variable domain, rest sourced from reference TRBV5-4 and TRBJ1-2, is ETGVTQSPTHLIKTRGQQVTLRCSSQSGHNTVSWYQQALGQGPQFIFQYYREEENGRGNFPPRFSGLQFPNYSSELNVNALELDDSALYLCASSSPSADPYGYTFGSGTRLTVV.

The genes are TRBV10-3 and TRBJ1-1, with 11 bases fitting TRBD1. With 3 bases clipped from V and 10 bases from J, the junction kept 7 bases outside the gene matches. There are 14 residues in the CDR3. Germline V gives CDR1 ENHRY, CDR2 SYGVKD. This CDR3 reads CAISDYEGTGGAFF. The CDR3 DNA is TGTGCCATCAGTGATTATGAGGGGACAGGGGGAGCTTTCTTT.

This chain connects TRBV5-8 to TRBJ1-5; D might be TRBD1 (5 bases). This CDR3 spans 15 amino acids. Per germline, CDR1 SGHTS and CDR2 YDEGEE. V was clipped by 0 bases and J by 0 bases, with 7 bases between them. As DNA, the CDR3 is TGTGCCAGCAGCTTGGGACAGCGTAGCAATCAGCCCCAGCATTTT. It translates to CASSLGQRSNQPQHF. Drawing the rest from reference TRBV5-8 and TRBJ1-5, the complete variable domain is EAGVTQSPTHLIKTRGQQATLRCSPISGHTSVYWYQQALGLGLQFLLWYDEGEERNRGNFPPRFSGRQFPNYSSELNVNALELEDSALYLCASSLGQRSNQPQHFGDGTRLSIL.

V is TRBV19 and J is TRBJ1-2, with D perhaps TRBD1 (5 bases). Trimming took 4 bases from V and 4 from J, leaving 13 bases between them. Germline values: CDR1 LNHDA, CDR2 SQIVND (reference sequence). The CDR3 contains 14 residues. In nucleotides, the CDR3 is TGTGCCAGTAGTACTCCGGGGGACGGCTATGGCTACACCTTC. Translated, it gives CASSTPGDGYGYTF.

The CDR3 here is CASSLQGVNEKLFF. The CDR3 bases are TGTGCCAGCAGTCTACAGGGGGTTAATGAAAAACTGTTTTTT. The chain employs TRBV28 and TRBJ1-4; 8 bases line up with TRBD1. CDR1 and CDR2 from the germline V gene are MDHEN and SYDVKM. CDR3 length: 14 residues. Trimming took 5 bases from V and 4 from J; bases not matched to a gene: 3.

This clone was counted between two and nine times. CDR3 loop: CASSLVTGRGEKLFF. The CDR3 DNA sequence: TGTGCCAGCAGCTTAGTGACAGGGCGGGGTGAAAAACTGTTTTTT. The rearrangement uses TRBV7-9 and TRBJ1-4, with TRBD1 matching over 7 bases. The CDR3 has 15 residues. Germline CDR1 SEHNR, CDR2 FQNEAQ (reference sequence). J gave up 7 bases and V 1 base, and 6 bases lay outside the gene matches.

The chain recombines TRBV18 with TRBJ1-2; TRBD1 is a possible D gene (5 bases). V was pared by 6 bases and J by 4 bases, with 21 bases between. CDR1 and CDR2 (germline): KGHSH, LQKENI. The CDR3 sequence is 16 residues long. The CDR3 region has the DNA TGTGCCAGCTCCCCTGCTGAGGGGCCCGGGGGCTATGGCTACACCTTC. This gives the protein CASSPAEGPGGYGYTF.